This T cell receptor (beta chain) originates from a study of blood T cell repertoires in COVID-19. Profiling relied on immunoSEQ multiplex PCR, and the TCRdb table lists in-frame clones only, not all of them. In the table there are 18,000 or so clones, around three quarters of which are singletons. The germline CDR1 and CDR2 sequences are SGHRS and YFSETQ. V trimming: 4 bases; J trimming: 0 bases; junction bases outside the gene matches: 10. The length of the CDR3 is 18 residues. The sample comprised peripheral blood. The sequence came from a man between 65 and 85 years old with COVID-19, enrolled during active disease. The gene calls are TRBV5-1 and TRBJ1-6; 7 nucleotides line up with TRBD1. CDR3 sequence (DNA): TGCGCCAGCAGCACAACAGGGGTCCAAAGCTCCTATAATTCACCCCTCCACTTT. Translating gives CASSTTGVQSSYNSPLHF.